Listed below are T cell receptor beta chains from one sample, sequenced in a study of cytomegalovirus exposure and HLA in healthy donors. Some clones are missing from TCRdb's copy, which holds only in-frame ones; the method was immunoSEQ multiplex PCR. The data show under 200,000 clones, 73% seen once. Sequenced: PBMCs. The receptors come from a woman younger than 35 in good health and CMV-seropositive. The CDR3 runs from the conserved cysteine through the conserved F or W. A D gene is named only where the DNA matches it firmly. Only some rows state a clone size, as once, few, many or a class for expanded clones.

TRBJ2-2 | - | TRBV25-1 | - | CATRLFTGELFF | TGTGCCACCCGACTGTTCACCGGGGAGCTGTTTTTT
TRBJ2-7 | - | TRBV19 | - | CASSIDSSFSSYEQYF | TGTGCCAGTAGTATAGATTCATCCTTCAGCTCCTACGAGCAGTACTTC
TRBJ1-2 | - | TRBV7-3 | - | CASSLSGEDGYTF | TGTGCCAGCAGCTTAAGCGGGGAGGATGGCTACACCTTC
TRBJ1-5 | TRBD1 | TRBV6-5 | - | CASSASTGVNQPQHF | TGTGCCAGCAGTGCCTCGACAGGGGTCAATCAGCCCCAGCATTTT
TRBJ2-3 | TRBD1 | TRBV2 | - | CARRTGTDTQYF | TGTGCCAGGAGGACAGGGACAGATACGCAGTATTTT
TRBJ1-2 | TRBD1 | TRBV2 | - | CASRTGGVNYGYTF | TGTGCCAGCAGGACAGGGGGCGTTAACTATGGCTACACCTTC
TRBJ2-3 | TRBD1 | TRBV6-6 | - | CASSPRDRGTDTQYF | TGTGCCAGCAGTCCCCGGGACAGGGGCACAGATACGCAGTACTTT
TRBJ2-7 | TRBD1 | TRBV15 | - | CATSSRARTGSYEQYF | TGTGCCACCTCAAGCAGGGCTAGGACAGGGTCCTACGAGCAGTACTTC
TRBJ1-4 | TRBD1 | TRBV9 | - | CASSVGDRKEKLFF | TGTGCCAGCAGCGTAGGGGACAGAAAGGAAAAACTGTTTTTT
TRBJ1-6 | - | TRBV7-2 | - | CASSLDGSSYNSPLHF | TGTGCCAGCAGCTTAGATGGGAGCTCCTATAATTCACCCCTCCACTTT
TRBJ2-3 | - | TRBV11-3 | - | CASSSRRDTDTQYF | TGTGCCAGCAGCTCCCGCAGGGACACAGATACGCAGTATTTT
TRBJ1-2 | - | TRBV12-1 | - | CAGPQAGYTF | TGTGCAGGCCCCCAGGCTGGCTACACCTTC
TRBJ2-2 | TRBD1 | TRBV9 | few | CASSPRTGHTISTGELFF | TGTGCCAGCAGCCCACGGACAGGCCATACTATTAGCACCGGGGAGCTGTTTTTT
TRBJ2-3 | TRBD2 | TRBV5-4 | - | CASSPWTSDPTDTQYF | TGTGCCAGCAGCCCCTGGACTAGCGACCCCACAGATACGCAGTATTTT
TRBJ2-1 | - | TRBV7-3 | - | CASSLTGRVGSYNEQFF | TGTGCCAGCAGCTTAACGGGCAGGGTCGGGTCCTACAATGAGCAGTTCTTC
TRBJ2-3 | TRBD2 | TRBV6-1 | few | CASSERASGDPDTQYF | TGTGCCAGCAGTGAACGGGCTAGCGGGGACCCAGATACGCAGTATTTT
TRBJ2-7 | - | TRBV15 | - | CATSRDAGPSAYEQYF | TGTGCCACCAGCAGAGATGCGGGTCCCTCGGCTTACGAGCAGTACTTC
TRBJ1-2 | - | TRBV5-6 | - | CASSLVARTSRGYTF | TGTGCCAGCAGCTTGGTTGCTCGCACGTCGCGCGGCTACACCTTC
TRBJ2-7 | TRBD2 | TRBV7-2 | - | CASSRTSGDQEQYF | TGTGCCAGCAGCAGAACTAGCGGGGATCAAGAGCAGTACTTC
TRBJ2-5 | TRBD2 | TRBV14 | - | CASRRGVQETQYF | TGTGCCAGCCGGCGGGGGGTCCAAGAGACCCAGTACTTC
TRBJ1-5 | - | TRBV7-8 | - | CASSPGDSNQPQHF | TGTGCCAGCAGCCCAGGGGATAGCAATCAGCCCCAGCATTTT
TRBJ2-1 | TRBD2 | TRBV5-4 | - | CASSHSGDYNEQFF | TGTGCCAGCAGCCATAGCGGGGACTACAATGAGCAGTTCTTC
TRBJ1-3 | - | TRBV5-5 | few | CASSLSRASSGNTIYF | TGTGCCAGCAGCTTGAGCAGGGCGAGCTCTGGAAACACCATATATTTT
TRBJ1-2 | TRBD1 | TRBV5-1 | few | CASSQNPGQAYGYTF | TGCGCCAGCAGCCAAAATCCGGGACAGGCCTATGGCTACACCTTC
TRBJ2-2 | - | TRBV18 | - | CASSPQSGGELFF | TGTGCCAGCTCACCACAAAGCGGCGGGGAGCTGTTTTTT
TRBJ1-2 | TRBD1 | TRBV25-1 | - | CASSEYRSPGQGVGYTF | TGTGCCAGCAGTGAATATCGGTCCCCTGGACAGGGGGTTGGCTACACCTTC
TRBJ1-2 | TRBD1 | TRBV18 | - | CASLRPGQGAVGYTF | TGTGCCAGCTTGCGACCGGGACAGGGGGCGGTTGGCTACACCTTC
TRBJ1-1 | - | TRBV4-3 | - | CASSQEEMNTEAFF | TGCGCCAGCAGCCAAGAGGAGATGAACACTGAAGCTTTCTTT
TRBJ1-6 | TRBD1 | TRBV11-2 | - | CASTPDRVLHF | TGTGCCAGCACCCCAGACAGGGTACTCCACTTT
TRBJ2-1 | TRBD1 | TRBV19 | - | CASSPRGPPYNEQFF | TGTGCCAGTAGTCCGAGGGGGCCGCCCTACAATGAGCAGTTCTTC
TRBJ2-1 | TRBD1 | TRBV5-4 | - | CASRTEQGVGIMNEQFF | TGTGCCAGCAGAACAGAACAGGGGGTGGGGATTATGAATGAGCAGTTCTTC
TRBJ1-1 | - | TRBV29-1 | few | CSSGRVGNTEAFF | TGCAGTTCAGGGAGGGTTGGGAACACTGAAGCTTTCTTT
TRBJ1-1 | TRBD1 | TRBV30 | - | CAWSVKGADTEAFF | TGTGCCTGGAGTGTAAAGGGGGCTGACACTGAAGCTTTCTTT